This T cell receptor beta chain came from a study of STAT5B mutations in CD4+ large granular lymphocyte leukemia. Comments on this clone: Antigen: not known.

General observations from the study: Top patient clones used TRBV06 genes more often: 8/27 versus 2/35 in controls. Main leukemic clonotypes were patient-specific, but more than 20% appeared at low frequency elsewhere.

Germline loops: CDR1 SGHVS, CDR2 FQNEAQ. CDR3 length: 15 residues. Trimming removed 1 base from V and 2 bases from J, with 8 bases in between. Sequencing was at survey level. Data came from immunoSEQ multiplex PCR; TCRdb stores just in-frame clones and leaves some out. Here the sample spans more than 30,000 clones, 85% to 90% being singletons. Sample: CD4+ T cells from blood buffy coats. The clonotype was recovered from a human donor in good health. The rearrangement links TRBV7-8 to TRBJ2-2; tentatively, D is TRBD1 or TRBD2 (5 bases each). The CDR3 bases are TGTGCCAGCAGCTTAGGTCGGGGCAACACCGGGGAGCTGTTTTTT. Protein product: CASSLGRGNTGELFF.